This TCR beta chain was profiled in a study of cytomegalovirus exposure and HLA in healthy donors. With 60 Vbeta and 13 Jbeta primers, the PCR was carried out. Here immunoSEQ multiplex PCR was the method, and the copy in TCRdb shows in-frame clones only, minus some. The sample has tens of thousands of clones; the top ten hold 8% to 13%. The junction had 13 bases not matched to a gene; V was cut back by 4 bases and J by 4 bases. The CDR3 sequence is 16 residues long. Germline loops: CDR1 SGDLS, CDR2 YYNGEE. What was sequenced was PBMCs. The clonotype comes from a woman aged 50 to 65 in good health and CMV-seropositive. The V gene is TRBV9, the J gene TRBJ1-1, with 7 nucleotides matching TRBD1. CDR3 DNA sequence: TGTGCCAGCAGCCCTCCAAGACAGGGATGGTTCACTGAAGCTTTCTTT. Translated, it gives CASSPPRQGWFTEAFF.